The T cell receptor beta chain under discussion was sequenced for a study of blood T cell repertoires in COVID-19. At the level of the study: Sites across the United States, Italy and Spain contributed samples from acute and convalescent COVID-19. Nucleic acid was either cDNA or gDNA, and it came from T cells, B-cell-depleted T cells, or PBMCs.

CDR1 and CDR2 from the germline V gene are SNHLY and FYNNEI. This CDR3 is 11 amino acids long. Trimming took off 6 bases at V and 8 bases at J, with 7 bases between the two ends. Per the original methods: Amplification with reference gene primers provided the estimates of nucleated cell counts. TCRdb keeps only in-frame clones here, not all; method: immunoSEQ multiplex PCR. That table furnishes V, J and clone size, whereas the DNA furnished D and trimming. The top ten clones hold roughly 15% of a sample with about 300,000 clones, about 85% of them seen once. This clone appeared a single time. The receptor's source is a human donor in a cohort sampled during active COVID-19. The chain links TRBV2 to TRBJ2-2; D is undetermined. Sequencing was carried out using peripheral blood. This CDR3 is CASSLLGELFF. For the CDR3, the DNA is TGTGCCAGCAGCCTTTTGGGGGAGCTGTTTTTT.